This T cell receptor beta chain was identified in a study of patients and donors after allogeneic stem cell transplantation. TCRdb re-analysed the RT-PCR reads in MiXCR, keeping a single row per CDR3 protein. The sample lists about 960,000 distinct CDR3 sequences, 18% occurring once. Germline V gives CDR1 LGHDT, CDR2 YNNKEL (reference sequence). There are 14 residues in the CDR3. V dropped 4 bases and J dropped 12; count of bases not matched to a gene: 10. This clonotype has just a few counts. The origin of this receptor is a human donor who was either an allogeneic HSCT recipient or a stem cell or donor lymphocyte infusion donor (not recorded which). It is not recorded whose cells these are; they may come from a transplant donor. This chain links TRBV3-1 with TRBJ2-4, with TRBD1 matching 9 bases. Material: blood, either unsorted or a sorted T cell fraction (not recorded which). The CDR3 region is CASSRPGQGIRQYF. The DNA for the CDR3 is TGTGCCAGCAGCCGACCGGGACAGGGTATACGTCAGTACTTC.